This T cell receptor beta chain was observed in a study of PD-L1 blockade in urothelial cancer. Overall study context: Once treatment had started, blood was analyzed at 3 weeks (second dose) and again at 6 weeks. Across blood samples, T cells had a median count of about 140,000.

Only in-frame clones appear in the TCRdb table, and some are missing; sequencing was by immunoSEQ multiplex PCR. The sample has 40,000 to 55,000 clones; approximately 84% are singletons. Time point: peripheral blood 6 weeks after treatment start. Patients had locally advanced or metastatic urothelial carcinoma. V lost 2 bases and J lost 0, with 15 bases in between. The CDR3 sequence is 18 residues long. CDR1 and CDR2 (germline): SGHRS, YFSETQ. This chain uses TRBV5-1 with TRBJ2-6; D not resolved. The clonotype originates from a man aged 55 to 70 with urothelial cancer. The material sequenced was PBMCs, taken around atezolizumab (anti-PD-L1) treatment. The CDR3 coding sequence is TGCGCCAGCAGCTTTTGGTCTCTACCTAACTCTGGGGCCAACGTCCTGACTTTC. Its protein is CASSFWSLPNSGANVLTF.